Presented here are 13 T cell receptor beta chains from one specimen sequenced in a study of OX40 agonist ivuxolimab in advanced cancers. Clones were sequenced by immunoSEQ multiplex PCR, and TCRdb holds only the in-frame ones, with some missing. The table includes roughly 62,000 clones, about 79% detected once. The material was CD4+ or CD8+ T cells sorted from blood, obtained in a trial of the OX40 agonist ivuxolimab. The receptors here all came from an adult with an advanced solid tumor such as melanoma, head and neck, liver or kidney cancer.

This clone showed up just a few times. The chain recombines TRBV9 with TRBJ1-5; tentative D call: TRBD1 (6 bases). Trimming removed 4 bases at V and 10 bases at J, with 18 bases between. This CDR3 is built from 14 residues. CDR1 is SGDLS, CDR2 YYNGEE, per germline. For the CDR3, the DNA is TGTGCCAGCAGCCCGGACAGTGGAAAGGGTCCCCAGCATTTT. Translated: CASSPDSGKGPQHF.

The chain joins TRBV10-2 to TRBJ1-4, with D maybe TRBD1 (6 bases). The germline gives CDR1 WSHSY, CDR2 SAAADI. Trimming pared 6 bases from V and 8 bases from J, leaving 16 bases between. This CDR3 has 14 residues. The DNA for the CDR3 is TGCGCCAGCAGGCCGGGCCCCACAGGGGAAAAACTGTTTTTT. Protein: CASRPGPTGEKLFF.

The gene calls are TRBV6-1 and TRBJ2-2, with TRBD1 identical over 7 bases. J lost 6 bases, V lost 6 bases, and 4 bases had no gene match. CDR1 and CDR2 from the germline V gene are MNHNS and SASEGT. This CDR3 contains 13 residues. The CDR3 sequence: CASSVTGSGELFF. For the CDR3, the DNA is TGTGCCAGCAGCGTGACAGGGTCCGGGGAGCTGTTTTTT.

This clone was detected only once. J is TRBJ2-1 and V is TRBV5-4; TRBD1 aligns across 10 bases. CDR1 SGHNT and CDR2 YYREEE come from the germline V gene (reference sequence). V trimming: 0 bases; J trimming: 6 bases; junction bases outside the gene matches: 6. There are 16 residues in the CDR3. CDR3 protein: CASSLGSRTGGNEQFF. In DNA, the CDR3 is TGTGCCAGCAGCTTGGGTAGCCGGACAGGGGGCAATGAGCAGTTCTTC.

The rearrangement joins TRBV19 to TRBJ1-1; 9 bases are shared with TRBD1. V lost 4 bases to trimming and J lost 3 bases; unmatched junction nucleotides: 6. The germline CDR1 and CDR2 sequences are LNHDA and SQIVND (reference sequence). This CDR3 region has 15 residues. CDR3 in DNA: TGTGCCAGTAGTAGAACGGGACAGGGTTACACTGAAGCTTTCTTT. It translates to CASSRTGQGYTEAFF.

The gene calls are TRBV6-1 and TRBJ1-5; a possible D gene is TRBD1 (5 bases). Germline CDR1 is MNHNS and CDR2 is SASEGT. The CDR3 spans 14 residues. Trimming left V 4 bases short and J 3 bases short, with 10 bases between. This CDR3 is CASSAGTYNQPQHF. The CDR3 DNA sequence: TGTGCCAGCAGTGCGGGGACTTACAATCAGCCCCAGCATTTT.

This clone was detected ten times or more. The chain combines TRBV2 with TRBJ2-7; 8 bases are shared with TRBD1. V lost 11 bases to trimming and J lost 6 bases; unmatched junction nucleotides: 6. The CDR3 consists of 11 residues. The germline CDR1 and CDR2 sequences are SNHLY and FYNNEI. Written as DNA, the CDR3 is TGTGCCGGACAGGGCGTCGGCGAGCAGTACTTC. Its protein product is CAGQGVGEQYF.

The DNA for the CDR3 is TGTGCCATCAGTGATGGGGCAGGGGGTTCCCTAAACACCATATATTTT. It specifies CAISDGAGGSLNTIYF. The rearrangement uses TRBV10-3 and TRBJ1-3; 7 nucleotides agree with TRBD1. This CDR3 has 16 amino acids. J gave up 6 bases and V 3 bases, and 11 bases lay outside the gene matches. Germline CDR1 is ENHRY and CDR2 is SYGVKD.

V usage is TRBV18 and J usage is TRBJ2-5, with 7 bases matching TRBD1. The CDR3 totals 15 residues. Germline CDR1 and CDR2: KGHSH and LQKENI. The junction had 2 bases not matched to a gene; V was cut back by 0 bases and J by 1 base. The CDR3 reads CASSPPTGPQETQYF. CDR3 bases: TGTGCCAGCTCACCACCGACAGGGCCCCAAGAGACCCAGTACTTC.

This sequence joins TRBV29-1 and TRBJ1-2; D call uncertain. Germline V lookup: CDR1 SQVTM, CDR2 ANQGSEA. V was cut by 6 bases and J by 8 bases, with 10 bases left in between. This CDR3 has 10 amino acids. The CDR3 loop is CSVDKEGYTF. The CDR3, as DNA: TGCAGCGTCGACAAGGAGGGCTACACCTTC.

The chain employs TRBV9 and TRBJ1-2; a weak D match, TRBD1 (6 bases). The germline CDR1 and CDR2 sequences are SGDLS and YYNGEE. The germline V and J ends were trimmed by 3 bases and 6 bases, with 12 bases remaining between them. The CDR3 length is 13 residues. The DNA of the CDR3 is TGTGCCAGCAGCGCGACAGGTGTTCATGGCTACACCTTC. Translated, it gives CASSATGVHGYTF. Looking up the rest from reference TRBV9 and TRBJ1-2 gives the full variable domain: DSGVTQTPKHLITATGQRVTLRCSPRSGDLSVYWYQQSLDQGLQFLIQYYNGEERAKGNILERFSAQQFPDLHSELNLSSLELGDSALYFCASSATGVHGYTFGSGTRLTVV.

This chain links TRBV11-2 with TRBJ1-3; D is unresolved. The V gene lost 6 bases and the J gene lost 4 bases, with 10 bases spanning the gap. Germline loops: CDR1 SGHAT, CDR2 FQNNGV. This CDR3 has 13 amino acids. For the CDR3, the DNA is TGTGCCAGCAGTAGACAACTAGGAAACACCATATATTTT. Protein: CASSRQLGNTIYF.

This rearrangement joins TRBV5-1 to TRBJ1-2; D is perhaps TRBD1 (5 bases). In germline, CDR1 is SGHRS, CDR2 YFSETQ. The CDR3 length is 15 residues. V was pared by 0 bases and J by 4 bases, with 13 bases between. CDR3 DNA sequence: TGCGCCAGCAGCTTGGAGGTTGGGGCTACCTATGGCTACACCTTC. Protein sequence: CASSLEVGATYGYTF.